This TCR beta chain was recorded in a study of T cell responses to AZD1222 COVID-19 vaccine. Study-wide results and limits: The reported proportion of spike-specific TCRs targeting unmutated variant regions was nearly half.

The V gene's germline CDR1 is LNHDA and CDR2 SQIVND (reference sequence). The CDR3 runs to 13 residues. The V segment lost 4 bases and the J segment 5 bases; nucleotides outside the gene matches: 1. This table comes from immunoSEQ multiplex PCR, and its TCRdb copy is limited to in-frame clones, with some not included. Of roughly 120,000 clones listed, about 90% are singletons. On this clone itself: Antigen unknown.

Specimen: peripheral blood, collected on day 0 of AZD1222 vaccination. The chain joins TRBV19 to TRBJ2-3; 9 nucleotides align to TRBD2. The origin of this receptor is an adult in good health. The CDR3 DNA follows: TGTGCCAGTAGTAGCGGGAGGGGAGATACGCAGTATTTT. Translation gives CASSSGRGDTQYF.